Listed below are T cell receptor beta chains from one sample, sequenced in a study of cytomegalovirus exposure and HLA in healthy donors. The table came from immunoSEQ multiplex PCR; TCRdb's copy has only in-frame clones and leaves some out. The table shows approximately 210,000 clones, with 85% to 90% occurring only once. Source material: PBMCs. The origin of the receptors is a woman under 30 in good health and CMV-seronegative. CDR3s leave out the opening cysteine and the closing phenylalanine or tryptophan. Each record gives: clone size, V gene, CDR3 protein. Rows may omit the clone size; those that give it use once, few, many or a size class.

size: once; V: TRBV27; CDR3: ASSLPGGELF
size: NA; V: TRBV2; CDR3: ASCEGTEAF
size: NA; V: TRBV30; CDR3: AWSVPELNTEAF
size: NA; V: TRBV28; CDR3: ASSFSSYGYT
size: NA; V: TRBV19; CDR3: AGTGFGDGREGSEQY
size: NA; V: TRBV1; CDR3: TSSQDQDRGPHSNQPQH
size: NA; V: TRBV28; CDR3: ASSSWRDTQY
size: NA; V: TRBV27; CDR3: ASRPGLATTGELF
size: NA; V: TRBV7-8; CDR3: ASSLVVGTEHNEQF
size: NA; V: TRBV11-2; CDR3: ASSWGPPEAF
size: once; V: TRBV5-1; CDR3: ASSPDRESQPQH
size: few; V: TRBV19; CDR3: ASSIYRVNTGELF
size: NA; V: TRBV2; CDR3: ASRDSGVAKNIQY
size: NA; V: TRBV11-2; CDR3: ASSLSTGGGETQY
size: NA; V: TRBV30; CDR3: AWSVGQVILHEQY
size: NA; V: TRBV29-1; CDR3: SATTGGHYGYT
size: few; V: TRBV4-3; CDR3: ASSQENPGTGGYEQY
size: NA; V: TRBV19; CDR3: ASSSIGLAGHSYNEQF
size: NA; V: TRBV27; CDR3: ASSSLRGREAGGTHYNEQF
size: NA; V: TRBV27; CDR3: ASSFGADSSYEQY
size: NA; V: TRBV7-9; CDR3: ASSLASQGTGDEQF
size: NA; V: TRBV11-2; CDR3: ASRSGGRTRRGELF
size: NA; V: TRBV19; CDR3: ASSILAGGGDEQF
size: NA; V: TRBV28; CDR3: ASSLPATGWFDGYT
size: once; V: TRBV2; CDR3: ASSGDRGWGEKLF
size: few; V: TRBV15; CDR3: ATRDRDDEKLF
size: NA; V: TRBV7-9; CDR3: ASSLVPSYQETQY
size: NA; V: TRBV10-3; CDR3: AISETGGRDTEAF
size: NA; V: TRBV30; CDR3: AWSRGDDYEQY
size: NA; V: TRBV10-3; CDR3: AIRGGQSYEQY
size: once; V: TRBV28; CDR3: ASRRMGQGYEQY
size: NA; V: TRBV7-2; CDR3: ASSLFNNHYEQY
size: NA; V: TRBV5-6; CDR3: ASSLGLQVELF
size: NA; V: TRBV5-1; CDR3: ASSLEPGNYYEQY
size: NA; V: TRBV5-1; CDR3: ASHTRTRGGPLPSDTQY
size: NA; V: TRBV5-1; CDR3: ASSLHSGRAHNEQF
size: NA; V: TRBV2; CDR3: ASRSGTGGGELF
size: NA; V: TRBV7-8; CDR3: ASSPTSGSRDEQF
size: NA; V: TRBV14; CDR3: ASIGRDKEYNEQF
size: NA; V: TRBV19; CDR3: ASRPPGPRRNIQY
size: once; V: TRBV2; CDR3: ASSVPGTGDGVRQETQY
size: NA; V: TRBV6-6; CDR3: ASSEREKLF
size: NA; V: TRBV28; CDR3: ASSLYQPYRVFGEAF
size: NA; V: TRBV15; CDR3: ATSRDGTGGQPQH
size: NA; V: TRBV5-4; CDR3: ASSHLAGVNYEQY
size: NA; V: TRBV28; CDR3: ASSNPSTPRYT
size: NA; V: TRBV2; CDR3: ASHGGEETQY
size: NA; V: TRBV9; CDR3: ASSVEPGNEQF
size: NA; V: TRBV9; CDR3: ASSVDYQGQGNYEQY
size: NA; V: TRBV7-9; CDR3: ASSPTEGNIYEQY
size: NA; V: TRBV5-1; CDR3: ASSSRPGTSGEVGY
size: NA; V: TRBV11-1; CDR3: ASSLTSGTYNEQF
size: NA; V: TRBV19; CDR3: ASSMLSEAF
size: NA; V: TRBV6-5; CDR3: ASKRGLAGREQY
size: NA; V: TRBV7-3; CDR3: ASSLGQGGAGELF